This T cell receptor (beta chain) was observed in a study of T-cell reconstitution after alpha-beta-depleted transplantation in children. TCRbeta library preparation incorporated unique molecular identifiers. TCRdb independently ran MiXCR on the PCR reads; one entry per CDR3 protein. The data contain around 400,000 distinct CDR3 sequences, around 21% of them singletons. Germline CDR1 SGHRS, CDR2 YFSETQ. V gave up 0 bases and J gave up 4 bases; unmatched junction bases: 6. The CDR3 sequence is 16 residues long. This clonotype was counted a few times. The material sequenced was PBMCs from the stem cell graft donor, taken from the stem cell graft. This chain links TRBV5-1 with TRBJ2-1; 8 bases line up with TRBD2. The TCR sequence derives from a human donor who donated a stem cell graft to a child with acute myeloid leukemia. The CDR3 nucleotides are TGCGCCAGCAGCTTGGAGATTAGCGGGACTTACAATGAGCAGTTCTTC. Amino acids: CASSLEISGTYNEQFF. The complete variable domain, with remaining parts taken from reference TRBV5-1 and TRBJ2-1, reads KAGVTQTPRYLIKTRGQQVTLSCSPISGHRSVSWYQQTPGQGLQFLFEYFSETQRNKGNFPGRFSGRQFSNSRSEMNVSTLELGDSALYLCASSLEISGTYNEQFFGPGTRLTVL.